This TCR beta chain originates from a study of shared T cell receptors in the human thymus. TCRdb keeps only in-frame clones here, not all; method: immunoSEQ multiplex PCR. Here the sample spans about 380,000 clones, just under 95% being singletons. Germline CDR1 is MNHEY and CDR2 is SMNVEV (reference sequence). CDR3 length: 12 amino acids. V was shortened by 5 bases and J by 8 bases, with 10 bases between the two germline ends. The chain links TRBV27 to TRBJ2-1; D uncertain. What was sequenced was thymocytes. The source of this sequence is a human donor. The CDR3 DNA follows: TGTGCCAGCAGTCGACTCGGCGATGAGCAGTTCTTC. Translation: CASSRLGDEQFF.